This T cell receptor (beta chain) was obtained from a study of T cell responses to AZD1222 COVID-19 vaccine. Findings of the study overall: The donors showed a predominance of white British ancestry and of females, with possible underestimation of clonal diversity. It was only after the peak T cell response that any repertoires were sampled.

Remarks on this clone: Its antigen remains unidentified.

Only in-frame clones appear in the TCRdb table, and some are missing; sequencing was by immunoSEQ multiplex PCR. The profile shows around 180,000 clones, roughly 90% of them singletons. The TCR originated in an adult in good health. Source: peripheral blood, taken on day 0 of AZD1222 vaccination.

CDR3 DNA: TGTGCCAGCAGCGTAGGAGGAGAGGAAAAACTGTTTTTT. It is translated as CASSVGGEEKLFF. The V and J genes are TRBV9 and TRBJ1-4; D remains ambiguous. Germline-derived CDR1 and CDR2 are SGDLS and YYNGEE. The CDR3 length is 13 residues. V was cut by 0 bases and J by 8 bases, with 8 bases left in between.